This is a list of T cell receptor beta chains from one sample in a study of blood T cell repertoires in COVID-19. Repertoires were generated with immunoSEQ multiplex PCR, while TCRdb's copy carries only in-frame clones and drops some. The sample lists 200,000 to 250,000 clones, 70% to 90% occurring once. Sequencing was performed on peripheral blood. The receptors were sampled from a woman younger than 35 who had recovered from COVID-19. CDR3s include the opening cysteine and the closing phenylalanine or tryptophan. The D gene is left open where the match is weak. Some rows mark clone size as missing; the rest say once, few, many or name a class of expanded clone.

J gene | clone size | V gene | D gene | CDR3 DNA | CDR3 protein
TRBJ2-7 | - | TRBV5-6 | TRBD2 | TGTGCCAGCAGCCCCGGGGGGATTGTGTGGGAGCAGTACTTC | CASSPGGIVWEQYF
TRBJ2-7 | - | TRBV6-5 | - | TGTGCCAGCAGTTTCCTCAGGGGCCACGAGCAGTACTTC | CASSFLRGHEQYF
TRBJ2-1 | - | TRBV5-4 | - | TGTGCCAGCAGCCGGGCGGAGGGAGACAATGAGCAGTTCTTC | CASSRAEGDNEQFF
TRBJ2-3 | - | TRBV6-2/TRBV6-3 | TRBD2 | TGTGCCAGCAGTACTATAGCGGGAGGAGTTAGGAGCACAGATACGCAGTATTTT | CASSTIAGGVRSTDTQYF
TRBJ2-7 | - | TRBV19 | - | TGTGCCAGTAGTCCCCAGGCTTCCAGCTACGAGCAGTACTTC | CASSPQASSYEQYF
TRBJ1-2 | - | TRBV6-5 | - | TGTGCCAGCAGTTCCCCAGGGCTTAGTCGCTACACCTTC | CASSSPGLSRYTF
TRBJ1-1 | - | TRBV7-2 | TRBD1 | TGTGCCAGCAGCCCCGGGACAGTGAACACTGAAGCTTTCTTT | CASSPGTVNTEAFF
TRBJ2-5 | - | TRBV3-1/TRBV3-2 | - | TGTGCCAGCAGCCAAGTAGAGAGTTGGGAGACCCAGTACTTC | CASSQVESWETQYF
TRBJ1-5 | - | TRBV6-2/TRBV6-3 | - | TGTGCCAGCAGCTTCGTAGGGGATTATAGCAATCAGCCCCAGCATTTT | CASSFVGDYSNQPQHF
TRBJ2-2 | - | TRBV7-8 | - | TGTGCCAGCAGCTTAGAGTTAGTCCTCGGGGAGCTGTTTTTT | CASSLELVLGELFF
TRBJ1-6 | - | TRBV2 | TRBD1 | TGTGCCAGCAGATTGGACAGGCAGGTTCTCAATTCACCCCTCCACTTT | CASRLDRQVLNSPLHF
TRBJ2-7 | few | TRBV6-5 | TRBD2 | TGTGCCAGCAGTTACTCGCTAGCGGGAGTCTCCTACGAGCAGTACTTC | CASSYSLAGVSYEQYF
TRBJ1-2 | once | TRBV6-5 | - | TGTGCCAGCAGTTACGGCAGGGTCATTAACTATGGCTACACCTTC | CASSYGRVINYGYTF
TRBJ1-1 | - | TRBV12-5 | TRBD1 | TGTGCTAGTGGTTCTTCTCCGGGACAGGGGTACCCGAACACTGAAGCTTTCTTT | CASGSSPGQGYPNTEAFF
TRBJ2-7 | - | TRBV10-2 | - | TGCGCCAGCTCAACACTAGTTCTCGAGCAGTACTTC | CASSTLVLEQYF
TRBJ1-5 | - | TRBV2 | - | TGTGCCAGCAGTTCCATTGGGGGCAGGAGCAATCAGCCCCAGCATTTT | CASSSIGGRSNQPQHF
TRBJ2-5 | - | TRBV15 | TRBD1 | TGTGCCACCCGCGACAGGGGCAAAGAGACCCAGTACTTC | CATRDRGKETQYF
TRBJ2-3 | - | TRBV5-1 | - | TGCGCCAGCATGAAAAAGTCTCCCTGGGGCATAGATACGCAGTATTTT | CASMKKSPWGIDTQYF
TRBJ2-1 | - | TRBV9 | - | TGTGCCAGCAGCGTGACGGCAGGGCTGAGGGAGCAGTTCTTC | CASSVTAGLREQFF
TRBJ1-1 | - | TRBV30 | TRBD1 | TGTGCCTGGATGCCGGGACAGGGGTACACTGAAGCTTTCTTT | CAWMPGQGYTEAFF
TRBJ1-2 | - | TRBV4-1 | - | TGCGCCAGCAGCCAAGCCAGTCTCGACTATGGCTACACCTTC | CASSQASLDYGYTF
TRBJ2-1 | - | TRBV18 | TRBD2 | TGTGCCAGCTCACCTACTAGCGGGAGGGCCGCATACAATGAGCAGTTCTTC | CASSPTSGRAAYNEQFF
TRBJ2-3 | - | TRBV10-3 | TRBD2 | TGTGCCATCAGTGGTGGGCGACTAGCGGGTCCTAGCACAGATACGCAGTATTTT | CAISGGRLAGPSTDTQYF
TRBJ2-7 | - | TRBV4-1 | - | TGCGCCAGCAGCCAAGGACACGGGAGCTACGAGCAGTACTTC | CASSQGHGSYEQYF
TRBJ2-1 | - | TRBV9 | - | TGTGCCAGCAGCGTAGCCGATGAGCAGTTCTTC | CASSVADEQFF
TRBJ1-1 | - | TRBV5-1 | - | TGCGCCAGCAGCTTGGGGCTGGGAGTGAACACTGAAGCTTTCTTT | CASSLGLGVNTEAFF
TRBJ1-2 | - | TRBV24-1 | TRBD1 | TGTGCCACCAGTGAGGGACAGGGGGGCGGCTACACCTTC | CATSEGQGGGYTF
TRBJ2-3 | - | TRBV19 | - | TGTGCCAGTAGCCGACAGGCCACAGATACGCAGTATTTT | CASSRQATDTQYF